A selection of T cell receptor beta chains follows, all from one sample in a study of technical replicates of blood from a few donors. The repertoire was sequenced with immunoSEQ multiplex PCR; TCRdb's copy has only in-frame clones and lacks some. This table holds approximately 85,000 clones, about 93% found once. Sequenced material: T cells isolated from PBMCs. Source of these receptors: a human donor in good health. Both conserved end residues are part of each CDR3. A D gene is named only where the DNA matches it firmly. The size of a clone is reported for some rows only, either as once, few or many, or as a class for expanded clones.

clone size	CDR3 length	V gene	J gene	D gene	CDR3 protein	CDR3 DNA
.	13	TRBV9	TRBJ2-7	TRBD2	CASSARLAGEQYF	TGTGCCAGCAGCGCCCGACTAGCCGGAGAGCAGTACTTC
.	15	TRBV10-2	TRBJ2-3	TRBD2	CASKQRGGSTDTQYF	TGCGCCAGCAAACAGCGGGGGGGTAGCACAGATACGCAGTATTTT
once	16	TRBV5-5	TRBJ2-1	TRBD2	CASSLIPGLAYNEQFF	TGTGCCAGCAGCTTGATCCCTGGACTAGCCTACAATGAGCAGTTCTTC
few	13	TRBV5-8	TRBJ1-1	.	CASSLTVNTEAFF	TGTGCCAGCAGCTTGACAGTGAACACTGAAGCTTTCTTT
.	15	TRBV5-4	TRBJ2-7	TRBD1	CASSQPDRTSYEQYF	TGTGCCAGCAGCCAACCGGACAGGACTTCCTACGAGCAGTACTTC
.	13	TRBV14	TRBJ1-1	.	CASSQYSNTEAFF	TGTGCCAGCAGCCAATACTCGAACACTGAAGCTTTCTTT
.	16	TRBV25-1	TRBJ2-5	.	CASSEWGRPNQETQYF	TGTGCCAGCAGTGAATGGGGCAGGCCGAACCAAGAGACCCAGTACTTC
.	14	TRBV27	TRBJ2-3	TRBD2	CALDPETSADTQYF	TGTGCCCTCGACCCCGAGACTAGCGCAGATACGCAGTATTTT
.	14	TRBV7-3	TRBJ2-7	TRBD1	CASSFGGQGSEQYF	TGTGCCAGCAGCTTTGGGGGACAGGGGAGCGAGCAGTACTTC
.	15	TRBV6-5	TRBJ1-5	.	CASSLGGVGHQPQHF	TGTGCCAGCAGCCTCGGAGGGGTAGGGCATCAGCCCCAGCATTTT
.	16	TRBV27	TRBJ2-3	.	CASSLLRRESTDTQYF	TGTGCCAGCAGTTTATTGCGCCGAGAAAGTACAGATACGCAGTATTTT
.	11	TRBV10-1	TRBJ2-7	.	CASSEGPEEYF	TGCGCCAGCAGTGAAGGGCCGGAGGAGTACTTC
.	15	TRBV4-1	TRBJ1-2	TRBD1	CASSQAPSGGAGYTF	TGCGCCAGCAGCCAAGCCCCTTCAGGGGGCGCGGGCTACACCTTC
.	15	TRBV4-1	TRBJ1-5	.	CASSQEQGSGQPQHF	TGCGCCAGCAGCCAAGAACAGGGTAGTGGGCAGCCCCAGCATTTT
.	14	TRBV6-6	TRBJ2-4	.	CASSSSVAKNIQYF	TGTGCCAGCAGTTCTTCAGTAGCCAAAAACATTCAGTACTTC
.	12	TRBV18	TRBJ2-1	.	CASSSQDNEQFF	TGTGCCAGCTCCTCGCAGGACAATGAGCAGTTCTTC
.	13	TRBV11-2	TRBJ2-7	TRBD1	CATRRTGSYEQYF	TGTGCCACCAGACGGACAGGCTCCTACGAGCAGTACTTC
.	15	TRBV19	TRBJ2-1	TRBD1	CASSIWGTGGNEQFF	TGTGCCAGTAGTATATGGGGGACAGGGGGCAATGAGCAGTTCTTC
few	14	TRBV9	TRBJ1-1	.	CASSVGTANTEAFF	TGTGCCAGCAGCGTAGGGACAGCTAACACTGAAGCTTTCTTT
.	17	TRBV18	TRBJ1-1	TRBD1	CASSPQTGTGGYTEAFF	TGTGCCAGCTCACCGCAAACCGGGACAGGGGGCTACACTGAAGCTTTCTTT
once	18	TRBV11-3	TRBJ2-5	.	CASRLAGTGTQFGETQYF	TGTGCCAGCAGGTTAGCTGGGACTGGGACCCAATTCGGGGAGACCCAGTACTTC
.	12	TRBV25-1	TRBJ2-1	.	CASSDTVYEQFF	TGTGCCAGCAGTGACACTGTATATGAGCAGTTCTTC
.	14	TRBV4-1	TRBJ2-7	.	CASSQGTGTYEQYF	TGCGCCAGCAGCCAAGGAACAGGAACCTACGAGCAGTACTTC
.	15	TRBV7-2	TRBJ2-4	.	CASSLGTTAKNIQYF	TGTGCCAGCAGCTTAGGGACTACGGCCAAAAACATTCAGTACTTC
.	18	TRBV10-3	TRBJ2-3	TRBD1	CAISESTQRGHYTDTQYF	TGTGCCATCAGTGAGTCGACTCAGAGGGGGCACTACACAGATACGCAGTATTTT
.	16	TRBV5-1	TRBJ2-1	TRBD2	CASSLAFSGRADEQFF	TGCGCCAGCAGCTTGGCCTTCAGCGGGAGGGCCGATGAGCAGTTCTTC
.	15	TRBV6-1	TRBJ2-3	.	CAGVEAGDGSDTQYF	TGTGCCGGGGTTGAAGCGGGTGACGGGTCAGATACGCAGTATTTT